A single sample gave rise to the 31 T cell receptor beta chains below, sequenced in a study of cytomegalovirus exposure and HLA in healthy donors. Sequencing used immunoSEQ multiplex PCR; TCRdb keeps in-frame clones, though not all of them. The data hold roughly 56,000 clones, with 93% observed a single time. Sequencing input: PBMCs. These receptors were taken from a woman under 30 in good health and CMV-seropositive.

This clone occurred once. The CDR3 protein is CASSFTPGDTEQYF. CDR3 coding DNA: TGTGCCAGCAGCTTCACCCCAGGGGACACCGAGCAGTACTTC. V gene TRBV7-2 combines with J gene TRBJ2-7; TRBD1 is a possible D gene (6 bases). Germline-derived CDR1 and CDR2 are SGHTA and FQGNSA. This CDR3 has 14 residues. The germline V and J ends were trimmed by 3 bases and 6 bases, with 15 bases remaining between them.

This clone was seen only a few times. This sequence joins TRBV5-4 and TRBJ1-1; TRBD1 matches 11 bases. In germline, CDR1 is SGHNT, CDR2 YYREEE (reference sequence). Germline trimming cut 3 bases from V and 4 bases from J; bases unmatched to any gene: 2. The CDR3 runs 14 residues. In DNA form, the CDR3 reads TGTGCCAGCAGCTGGGGGACAGGGGGCACTGAAGCTTTCTTT. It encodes CASSWGTGGTEAFF.

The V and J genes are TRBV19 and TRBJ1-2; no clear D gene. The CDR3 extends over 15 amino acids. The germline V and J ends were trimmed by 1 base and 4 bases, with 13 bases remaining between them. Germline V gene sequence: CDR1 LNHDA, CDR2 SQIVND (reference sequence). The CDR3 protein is CASSIGAIFGYGYTF. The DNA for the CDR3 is TGTGCCAGTAGTATAGGGGCCATATTTGGCTATGGCTACACCTTC.

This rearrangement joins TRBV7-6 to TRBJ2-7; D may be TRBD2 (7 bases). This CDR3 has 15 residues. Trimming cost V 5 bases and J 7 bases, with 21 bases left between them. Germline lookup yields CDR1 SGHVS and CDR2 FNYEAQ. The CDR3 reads CASSPYRRGAEEQYF. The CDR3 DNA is TGTGCCAGCAGCCCTTACCGCCGGGGGGCGGAGGAGCAGTACTTC.

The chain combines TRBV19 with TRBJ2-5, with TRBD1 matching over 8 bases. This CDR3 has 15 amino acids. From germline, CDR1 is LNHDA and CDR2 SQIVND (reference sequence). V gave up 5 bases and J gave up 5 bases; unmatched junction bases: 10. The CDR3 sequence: CASSPDRGAWETQYF. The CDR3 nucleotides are TGTGCCAGTAGTCCTGACAGGGGCGCTTGGGAGACCCAGTACTTC. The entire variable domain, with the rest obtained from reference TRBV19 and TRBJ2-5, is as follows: DGGITQSPKYLFRKEGQNVTLSCEQNLNHDAMYWYRQDPGQGLRLIYYSQIVNDFQKGDIAEGYSVSREKKESFPLTVTSAQKNPTAFYLCASSPDRGAWETQYFGPGTRLLVL.

The CDR3 nucleotides read TGTGCCAGCAGCTTAGAACACGGGCAAGAGACCCAGTACTTC. This sequence encodes CASSLEHGQETQYF. The J gene is TRBJ2-5, the V gene TRBV7-2; no definite D call. Trimming cost V 1 base and J 2 bases, with 8 bases left between them. Germline-derived CDR1 and CDR2 are SGHTA and FQGNSA. The CDR3 runs 14 residues.

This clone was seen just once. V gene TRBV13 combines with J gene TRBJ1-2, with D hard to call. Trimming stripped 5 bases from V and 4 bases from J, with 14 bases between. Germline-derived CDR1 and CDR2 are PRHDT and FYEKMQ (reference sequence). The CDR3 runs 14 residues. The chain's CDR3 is CASSERGTSYGYTF. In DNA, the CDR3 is TGTGCCAGCAGCGAACGGGGTACTTCCTATGGCTACACCTTC. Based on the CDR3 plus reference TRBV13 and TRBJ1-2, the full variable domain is AAGVIQSPRHLIKEKRETATLKCYPIPRHDTVYWYQQGPGQDPQFLISFYEKMQSDKGSIPDRFSAQQFSDYHSELNMSSLELGDSALYFCASSERGTSYGYTFGSGTRLTVV.

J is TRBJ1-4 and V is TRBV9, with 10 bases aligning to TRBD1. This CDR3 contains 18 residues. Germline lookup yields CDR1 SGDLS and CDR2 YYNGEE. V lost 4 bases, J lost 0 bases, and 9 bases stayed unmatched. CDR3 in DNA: TGTGCCAGCAGCTCCCGACAGGGGGCGGTTGCAACTAATGAAAAACTGTTTTTT. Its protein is CASSSRQGAVATNEKLFF.

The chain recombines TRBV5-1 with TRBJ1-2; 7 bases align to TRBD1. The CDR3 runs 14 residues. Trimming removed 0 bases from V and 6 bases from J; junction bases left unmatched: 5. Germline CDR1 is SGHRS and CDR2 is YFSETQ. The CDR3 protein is CASSLAGRGDGYTF. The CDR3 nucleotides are TGCGCCAGCAGCTTGGCTGGCAGGGGGGATGGCTACACCTTC.

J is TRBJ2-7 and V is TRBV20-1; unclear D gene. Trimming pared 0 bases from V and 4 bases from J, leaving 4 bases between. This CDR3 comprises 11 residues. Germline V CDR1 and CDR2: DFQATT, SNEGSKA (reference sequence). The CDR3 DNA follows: TGCAGTGCTAGAGACAGTTACGAGCAGTACTTC. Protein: CSARDSYEQYF.

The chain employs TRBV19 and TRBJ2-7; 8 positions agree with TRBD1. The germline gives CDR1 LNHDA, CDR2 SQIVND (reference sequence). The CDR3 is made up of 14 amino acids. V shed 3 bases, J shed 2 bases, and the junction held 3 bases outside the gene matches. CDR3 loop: CASSMQGAPYEQYF. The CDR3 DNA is TGTGCCAGTAGTATGCAGGGGGCTCCCTACGAGCAGTACTTC.

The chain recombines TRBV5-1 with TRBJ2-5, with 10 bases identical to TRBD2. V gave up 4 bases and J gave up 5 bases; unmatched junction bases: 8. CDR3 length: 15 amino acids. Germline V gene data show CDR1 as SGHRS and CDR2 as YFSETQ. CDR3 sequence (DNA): TGCGCCAGCAGCAAACCTAGCGGGGGTCTGGAGACCCAGTACTTC. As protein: CASSKPSGGLETQYF.

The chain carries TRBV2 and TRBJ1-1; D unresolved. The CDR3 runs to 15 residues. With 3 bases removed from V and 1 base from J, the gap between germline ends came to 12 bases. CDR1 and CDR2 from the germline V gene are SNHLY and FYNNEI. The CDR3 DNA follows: TGTGCCAGCAGTGATAACAACGCAGGGAACACTGAAGCTTTCTTT. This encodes CASSDNNAGNTEAFF.

CDR3 DNA sequence: TGTGCCAGTAGTGTTCAGGGTAACCGGCAGCCCCAGCATTTT. Translated: CASSVQGNRQPQHF. The chain carries TRBV19 and TRBJ1-5; D perhaps matches TRBD1 (5 bases). The CDR3 covers 14 residues. CDR1 is LNHDA, CDR2 SQIVND, per germline (reference sequence). Deletions cut 5 bases from V and 7 bases from J, with 15 bases between.

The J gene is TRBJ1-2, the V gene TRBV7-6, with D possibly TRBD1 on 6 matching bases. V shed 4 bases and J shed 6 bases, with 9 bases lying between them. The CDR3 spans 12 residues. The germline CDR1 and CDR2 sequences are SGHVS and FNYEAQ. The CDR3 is CASSSPGDGYTF. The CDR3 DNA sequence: TGTGCCAGCAGCTCTCCAGGGGATGGCTACACCTTC. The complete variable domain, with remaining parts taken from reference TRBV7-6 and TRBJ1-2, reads GAGVSQSPRYKVTKRGQDVALRCDPISGHVSLYWYRQALGQGPEFLTYFNYEAQQDKSGLPNDRFSAERPEGSISTLTIQRTEQRDSAMYRCASSSPGDGYTFGSGTRLTVV.

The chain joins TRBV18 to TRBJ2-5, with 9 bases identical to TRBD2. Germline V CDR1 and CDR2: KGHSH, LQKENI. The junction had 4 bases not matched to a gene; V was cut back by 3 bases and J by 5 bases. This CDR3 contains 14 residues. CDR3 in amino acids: CASSPGLARETQYF. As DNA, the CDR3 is TGTGCCAGCTCACCGGGACTAGCCCGGGAGACCCAGTACTTC.

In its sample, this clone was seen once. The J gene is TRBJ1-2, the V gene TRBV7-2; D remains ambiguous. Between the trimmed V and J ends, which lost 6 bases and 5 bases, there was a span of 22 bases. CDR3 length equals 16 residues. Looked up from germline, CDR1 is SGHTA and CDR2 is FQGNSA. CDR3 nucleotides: TGTGCCAGCAGTGAACCCCCACCCTCTGCAGGATATGGCTACACCTTC. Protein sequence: CASSEPPPSAGYGYTF.

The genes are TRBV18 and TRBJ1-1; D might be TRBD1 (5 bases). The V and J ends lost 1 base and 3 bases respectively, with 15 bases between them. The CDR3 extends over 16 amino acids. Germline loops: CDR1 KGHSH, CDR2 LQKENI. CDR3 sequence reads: CASSPQLGTGDTEAFF. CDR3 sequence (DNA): TGTGCCAGCTCACCACAGCTCGGGACGGGGGACACTGAAGCTTTCTTT.

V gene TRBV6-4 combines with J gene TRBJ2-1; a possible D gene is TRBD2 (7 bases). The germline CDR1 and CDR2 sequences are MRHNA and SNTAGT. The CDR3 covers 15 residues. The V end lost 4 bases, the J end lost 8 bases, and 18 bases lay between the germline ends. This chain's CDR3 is CASSVSRGGGDEQFF. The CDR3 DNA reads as TGTGCCAGCAGTGTATCTAGAGGGGGGGGAGATGAGCAGTTCTTC.

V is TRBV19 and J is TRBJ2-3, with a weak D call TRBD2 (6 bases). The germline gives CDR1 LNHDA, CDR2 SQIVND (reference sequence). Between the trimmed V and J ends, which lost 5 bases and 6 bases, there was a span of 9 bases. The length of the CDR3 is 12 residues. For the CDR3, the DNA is TGTGCCAGTAGTGAGACTAGGGATACGCAGTATTTT. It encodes CASSETRDTQYF.

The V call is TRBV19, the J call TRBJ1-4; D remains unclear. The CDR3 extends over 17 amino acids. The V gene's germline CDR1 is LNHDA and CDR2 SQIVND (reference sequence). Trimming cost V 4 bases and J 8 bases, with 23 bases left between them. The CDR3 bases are TGTGCCAGTAGTACGACTAAGGTGAATGGGCGATGGGAAAAACTGTTTTTT. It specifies CASSTTKVNGRWEKLFF.

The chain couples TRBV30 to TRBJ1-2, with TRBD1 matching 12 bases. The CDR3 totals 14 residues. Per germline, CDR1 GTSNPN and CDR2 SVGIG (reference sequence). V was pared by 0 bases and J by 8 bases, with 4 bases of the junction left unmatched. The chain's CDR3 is CAWSVLGTGGGYTF. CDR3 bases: TGTGCCTGGAGTGTACTCGGGACAGGGGGCGGCTACACCTTC.

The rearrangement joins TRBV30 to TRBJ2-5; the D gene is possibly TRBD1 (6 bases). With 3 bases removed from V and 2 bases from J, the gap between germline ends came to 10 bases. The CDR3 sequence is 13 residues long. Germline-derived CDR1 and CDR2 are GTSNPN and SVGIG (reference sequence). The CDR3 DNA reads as TGTGCCTGGAGGGACAGCGGACAAGAGACCCAGTACTTC. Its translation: CAWRDSGQETQYF.

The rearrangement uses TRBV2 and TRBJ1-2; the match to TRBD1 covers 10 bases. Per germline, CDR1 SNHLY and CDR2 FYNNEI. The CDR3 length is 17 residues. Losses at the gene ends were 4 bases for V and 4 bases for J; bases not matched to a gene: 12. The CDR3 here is CASSGDRGLPPFYGYTF. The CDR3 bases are TGTGCCAGCAGTGGGGACAGGGGACTACCCCCTTTCTATGGCTACACCTTC.

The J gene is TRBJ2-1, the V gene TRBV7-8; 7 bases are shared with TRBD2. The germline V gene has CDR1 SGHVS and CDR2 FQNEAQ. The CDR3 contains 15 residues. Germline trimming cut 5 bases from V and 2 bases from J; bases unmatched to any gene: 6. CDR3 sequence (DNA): TGTGCCAGCAGCCCCCACGGGGGGACCTACAATGAGCAGTTCTTC. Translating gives CASSPHGGTYNEQFF.

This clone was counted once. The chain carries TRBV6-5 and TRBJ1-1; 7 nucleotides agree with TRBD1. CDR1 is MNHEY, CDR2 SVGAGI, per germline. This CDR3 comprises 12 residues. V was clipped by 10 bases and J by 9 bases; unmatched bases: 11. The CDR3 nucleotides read TGTGCCACGTACCAAGGGGGACAGAAAGCTTTCTTT. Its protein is CATYQGGQKAFF.

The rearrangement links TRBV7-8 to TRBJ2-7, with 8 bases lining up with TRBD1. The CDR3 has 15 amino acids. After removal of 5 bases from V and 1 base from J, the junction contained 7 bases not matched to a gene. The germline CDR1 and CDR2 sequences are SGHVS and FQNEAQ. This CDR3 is CASSLYRDRSYEQYF. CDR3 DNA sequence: TGTGCCAGCAGCCTTTACCGGGACAGGTCCTACGAGCAGTACTTC.

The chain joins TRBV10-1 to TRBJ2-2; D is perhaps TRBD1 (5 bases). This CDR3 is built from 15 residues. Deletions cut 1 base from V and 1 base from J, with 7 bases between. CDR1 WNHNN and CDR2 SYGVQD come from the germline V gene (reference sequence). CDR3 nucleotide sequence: TGCGCCAGCAGTGAGTGGGGCTTGAACACCGGGGAGCTGTTTTTT. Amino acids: CASSEWGLNTGELFF.

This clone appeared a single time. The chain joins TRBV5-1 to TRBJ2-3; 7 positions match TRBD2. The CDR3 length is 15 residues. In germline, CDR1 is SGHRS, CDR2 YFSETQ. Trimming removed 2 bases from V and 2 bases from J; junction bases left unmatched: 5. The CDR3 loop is CASSLYAGVTDTQYF. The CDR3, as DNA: TGCGCCAGCAGCTTATATGCGGGGGTCACAGATACGCAGTATTTT.

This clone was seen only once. The CDR3: CASSPASGGAGELFF. The CDR3 region has the DNA TGTGCCAGCAGTCCCGCTAGCGGGGGCGCCGGGGAGCTGTTTTTT. The rearrangement links TRBV6-4 to TRBJ2-2; 10 nucleotides line up with TRBD2. The V and J ends lost 5 bases and 6 bases, in that order; junction bases with no gene match: 6. This CDR3 is 15 amino acids long. Germline CDR1 is MRHNA and CDR2 is SNTAGT.

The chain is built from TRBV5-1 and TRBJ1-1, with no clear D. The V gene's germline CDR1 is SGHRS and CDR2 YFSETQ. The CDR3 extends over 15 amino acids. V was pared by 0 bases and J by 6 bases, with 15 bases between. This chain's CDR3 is CASSLAPEGISEAFF. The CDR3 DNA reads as TGCGCCAGCAGCTTGGCCCCTGAGGGTATCTCTGAAGCTTTCTTT.